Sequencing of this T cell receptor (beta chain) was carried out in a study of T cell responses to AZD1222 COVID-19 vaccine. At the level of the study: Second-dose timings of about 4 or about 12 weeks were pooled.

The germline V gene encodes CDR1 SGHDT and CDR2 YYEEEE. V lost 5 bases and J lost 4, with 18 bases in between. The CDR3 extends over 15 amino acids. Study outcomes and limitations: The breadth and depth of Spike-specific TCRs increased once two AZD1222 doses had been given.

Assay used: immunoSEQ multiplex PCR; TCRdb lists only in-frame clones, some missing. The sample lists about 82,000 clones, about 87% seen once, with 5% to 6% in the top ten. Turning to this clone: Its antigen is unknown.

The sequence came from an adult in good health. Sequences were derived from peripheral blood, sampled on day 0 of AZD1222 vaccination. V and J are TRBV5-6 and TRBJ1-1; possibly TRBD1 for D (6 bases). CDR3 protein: CASRIDRTFGTEAFF. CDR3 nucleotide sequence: TGTGCCAGCAGAATAGACAGGACCTTCGGCACTGAAGCTTTCTTT.